This is a list of T cell receptor beta chains from one sample in a study of blood T cells in healthy people across ages. In TCRdb, the 5' RACE reads were re-called with MiXCR into one record per CDR3 protein. The table includes around 820,000 distinct CDR3 sequences, 25% detected once. The sample was also reused in another study, on T cells of mothers and their children.

Sample: blood. All receptors derive from a boy younger than 18 in good health. Both conserved end residues are part of each CDR3. D genes are given only for firm matches. Clone size is not always given. Where it is, it says once, few, many or a class for expanded clones.

V gene	D gene	clone size	J gene	CDR3 protein	CDR3 DNA
TRBV3-1	TRBD2	NA	TRBJ2-1	CASSRLAGGGQFF	TGTGCCAGCAGCCGACTAGCGGGAGGGGGGCAGTTCTTC
TRBV7-2	TRBD1	few	TRBJ1-2	CASSLALGQGFIYGYTF	TGTGCCAGCAGCTTAGCGTTGGGACAGGGGTTCATCTATGGCTACACCTTC
TRBV2	NA	NA	TRBJ2-7	CASRTERSSYEQYF	TGTGCCAGCAGGACAGAGCGGAGCTCCTACGAGCAGTACTTC
TRBV5-8	TRBD1	few	TRBJ2-1	CASSSRGTGENEQFF	TGTGCCAGCAGCTCGAGGGGGACAGGGGAGAATGAGCAGTTCTTC
TRBV4-3	NA	few	TRBJ2-1	CASSQDFSSYNEQFF	TGCGCCAGCAGCCAAGATTTTAGCTCCTACAATGAGCAGTTCTTC
TRBV28	TRBD2	few	TRBJ2-7	CASSAGGSPEQYF	TGTGCCAGCAGTGCGGGGGGCTCACCCGAGCAGTACTTC
TRBV4-3	NA	NA	TRBJ2-1	CASSQAGHDYNEQFF	TGCGCCAGCAGCCAGGCAGGACACGACTACAATGAGCAGTTCTTC
TRBV27	NA	NA	TRBJ1-2	CASSFWQANYGYTF	TGTGCCAGCAGTTTTTGGCAGGCGAACTATGGCTACACCTTC
TRBV20-1	NA	NA	TRBJ2-5	CSARDPGSWEVETQYF	TGCAGTGCTAGAGATCCTGGTAGCTGGGAGGTAGAGACCCAGTACTTC
TRBV28	NA	NA	TRBJ2-7	CASRRGRGVYEQYF	TGTGCCAGCCGCCGGGGCAGGGGCGTATACGAGCAGTACTTC
TRBV7-9	NA	NA	TRBJ2-3	CASSDREQSTDTQYF	TGTGCCAGCAGCGACCGGGAGCAAAGCACAGATACGCAGTATTTT
TRBV6-5	NA	few	TRBJ2-5	CASSYSMLRLQETQYF	TGTGCCAGCAGTTACTCGATGTTGCGTCTTCAAGAGACCCAGTACTTC
TRBV25-1	NA	once	TRBJ2-5	CASSEGVGGFSETQYF	TGTGCCAGCAGTGAGGGGGTTGGGGGTTTTTCGGAGACCCAGTACTTC
TRBV6-6	NA	once	TRBJ2-2	CASSYGRPGTGELFF	TGTGCCAGCAGTTATGGGCGGCCTGGCACCGGGGAGCTGTTTTTT
TRBV27	NA	few	TRBJ1-1	CASSLDSYATEAFF	TGTGCCAGCAGTTTAGACAGTTATGCCACTGAAGCTTTCTTT
TRBV7-3	TRBD2	many	TRBJ2-3	CASSTSGRSTDTQYF	TGTGCCAGCAGCACTAGCGGGAGGAGCACAGATACGCAGTATTTT
TRBV2	TRBD2	NA	TRBJ2-1	CASSPAGTSNNEQFF	TGTGCCAGCAGTCCCGCCGGGACTAGCAACAATGAGCAGTTCTTC
TRBV28	TRBD2	NA	TRBJ2-7	CATSQAGEYDEQYF	TGTGCCACTAGCCAGGCGGGGGAATACGACGAGCAGTACTTC
TRBV5-1	NA	NA	TRBJ2-7	CASSFETAYEQYF	TGCGCCAGCAGCTTCGAGACAGCCTACGAGCAGTACTTC
TRBV7-2	NA	NA	TRBJ2-3	CASSLRGGGGTDTQYF	TGTGCCAGCAGCCTGCGCGGAGGGGGCGGCACAGATACGCAGTATTTT
TRBV9	TRBD2	few	TRBJ2-1	CASSVPGGNYNEQFF	TGTGCCAGCAGCGTCCCGGGGGGAAATTACAATGAGCAGTTCTTC
TRBV4-1	TRBD2	few	TRBJ2-1	CASSQEKGLAANEQFF	TGCGCCAGCAGCCAAGAGAAGGGACTAGCAGCCAATGAGCAGTTCTTC
TRBV29-1	NA	NA	TRBJ2-1	CSVRPGTSYGNEQFF	TGCAGCGTGAGACCCGGGACATCCTACGGGAATGAGCAGTTCTTC
TRBV12-3/TRBV12-4	NA	NA	TRBJ1-2	CASSFPGFF	TGTGCCAGCAGTTTCCCCGGGTTCTTC
TRBV28	NA	NA	TRBJ1-4	CASSLWPSEKLFF	TGTGCCAGCAGTTTATGGCCGAGCGAAAAACTGTTTTTT
TRBV9	TRBD1	NA	TRBJ1-1	CASSDSGQGNTEAFF	TGTGCCAGCAGCGACTCCGGACAGGGGAACACTGAAGCTTTCTTT
TRBV7-8	NA	few	TRBJ1-3	CASSPPMGSGNTIYF	TGTGCCAGCAGCCCCCCGATGGGATCTGGAAACACCATATATTTT
TRBV11-3	NA	NA	TRBJ2-3	CASSLGDSVTDTQYF	TGTGCCAGCAGCTTAGGGGACTCCGTAACAGATACGCAGTATTTT
TRBV20-1	TRBD1	NA	TRBJ1-2	CSAWDSYGYTF	TGCAGTGCCTGGGACAGCTATGGCTACACCTTC
TRBV9	TRBD1	few	TRBJ2-5	CASSGNNRGRETQYF	TGTGCCAGCAGCGGCAACAACAGGGGGCGGGAGACCCAGTACTTC
TRBV27	TRBD1	few	TRBJ2-2	CASGWTGDGAGELFF	TGTGCCAGCGGTTGGACAGGGGACGGGGCCGGGGAGCTGTTTTTT
TRBV27	NA	few	TRBJ2-5	CASSFGSGLQETQYF	TGTGCCAGCAGTTTCGGGTCGGGGCTCCAAGAGACCCAGTACTTC
TRBV29-1	TRBD2	NA	TRBJ2-5	CSVEVREREWEQYF	TGCAGCGTTGAAGTCAGGGAGCGGGAGTGGGAGCAGTACTTC
TRBV18	TRBD1	NA	TRBJ1-1	CASSPPGQSEAFF	TGTGCCAGCTCACCACCGGGACAGAGTGAAGCTTTCTTT
TRBV29-1	TRBD2	few	TRBJ2-1	CSVAGTSGRDEQFF	TGCAGCGTTGCTGGGACTAGCGGGCGGGATGAGCAGTTCTTC
TRBV6-1	NA	NA	TRBJ2-7	CASGHGEQGLGPYEQYF	TGTGCCAGCGGACATGGGGAACAGGGCTTAGGTCCCTACGAGCAGTACTTC
TRBV7-7	TRBD2	NA	TRBJ2-5	CASSHRPTSGNGGETQYF	TGTGCTAGCAGCCACCGTCCGACTAGCGGGAATGGGGGAGAGACCCAGTACTTC
TRBV7-3	NA	NA	TRBJ1-6	CASSLIPDSPLHF	TGTGCCAGCAGCTTAATACCTGATTCACCCCTCCACTTT
TRBV6-2/TRBV6-3	TRBD1	few	TRBJ2-4	CASIPQGEENIQYF	TGTGCCAGCATCCCACAGGGGGAAGAAAACATTCAGTACTTC
TRBV7-2	NA	NA	TRBJ1-4	CASSLRRRQGGEKLFF	TGTGCCAGCAGCTTACGTCGGCGGCAGGGTGGAGAAAAACTGTTTTTT
TRBV4-3	NA	once	TRBJ1-6	CASSQDIFSPLHF	TGCGCCAGCAGCCAGGATATTTTTTCACCCCTCCACTTT
TRBV7-6	NA	few	TRBJ2-5	CASSMNLPRLEGETQYF	TGTGCCAGCAGTATGAATTTACCGAGACTAGAGGGGGAGACCCAGTACTTC